The entry that follows covers one TCR beta chain sequence. The data were obtained in a study of T cells in tuberculosis. About the research overall: This South African cohort compared adolescents with or without latent tuberculosis against adults with active tuberculosis.

The table came from immunoSEQ multiplex PCR; TCRdb's copy has only in-frame clones and leaves some out. The data show more than 40,000 clones, with 94% seen just once and 1.9% held by the top ten. This receptor was identified in a donor aged 10-35 years with latent tuberculosis or without tuberculosis infection. Some clones in this sample may be carry-over from other donors' samples. Sequenced input: PBMCs.

The CDR3 sequence: CAWSVLGGIYEQYF. The CDR3 DNA reads TGTGCCTGGAGTGTACTGGGAGGGATCTACGAGCAGTACTTC. The genes are TRBV30 and TRBJ2-7; 7 nucleotides match TRBD2. The CDR3 consists of 14 residues. The germline gives CDR1 GTSNPN, CDR2 SVGIG (reference sequence). Trimming took 0 bases from V and 3 from J; bases not matched to a gene: 5.